The entry that follows covers one T cell receptor beta chain sequence. The data derive from a study of blood T cell repertoires in COVID-19. CDR3 length: 13 amino acids. CDR1 and CDR2 from the germline V gene are ENHRY and SYGVKD. The V and J ends lost 6 bases and 2 bases respectively, with 10 bases between them. Repertoires were generated with immunoSEQ multiplex PCR, while TCRdb's copy carries only in-frame clones and drops some. The sample includes under 450,000 clones, 80% to 90% of them seen just once. V and J are TRBV10-3 and TRBJ1-2; a possible D gene is TRBD1 (5 bases). This TCR was sampled from a woman aged 55-69 years with COVID-19, enrolled during active disease. The sequenced material came from peripheral blood. CDR3 DNA: TGTGCCATCAGCCTCGGGGGGAACTATGGCTACACCTTC. Translation gives CAISLGGNYGYTF.